This T cell receptor (beta chain) was recovered during a study of post-analysis software for immune sequencing data. Study context: Recorded disease courses covered relapsing-remitting, secondary progressive and progressive-relapsing multiple sclerosis. Some patients had no subtype annotation.

A remark on this clonotype: Its antigen remains unidentified.

Unique molecular identifiers featured in each of the TCR beta cDNA libraries. TCRdb itself ran the PCR reads through MiXCR, one entry per CDR3 protein. The table shows some 450,000 distinct CDR3 sequences, with less than 45% occurring only once. CDR3 size: 15 residues. The germline V and J ends were trimmed by 1 base and 8 bases, with 16 bases remaining between them. Germline V gene lookup returns CDR1 SGDLS and CDR2 YYNGEE. Study conclusions and caveats: Elevated frequency relative to controls characterized roughly five TRBV segments in patients, TRBV5-6, TRBV5-1 and TRBV20-1 among them.

The source material was blood. This clonotype was obtained from a girl between 5 and 17 years old with multiple sclerosis. The V gene is TRBV9, the J gene TRBJ2-1, with a weak D call TRBD2 (7 bases). CDR3 bases: TGTGCCAGCAGCGTAAGGGGGGAGGGCCGCTATGAGCAGTTCTTC. This codes for CASSVRGEGRYEQFF. The full variable domain, completed using reference TRBV9 and TRBJ2-1, is DSGVTQTPKHLITATGQRVTLRCSPRSGDLSVYWYQQSLDQGLQFLIQYYNGEERAKGNILERFSAQQFPDLHSELNLSSLELGDSALYFCASSVRGEGRYEQFFGPGTRLTVL.